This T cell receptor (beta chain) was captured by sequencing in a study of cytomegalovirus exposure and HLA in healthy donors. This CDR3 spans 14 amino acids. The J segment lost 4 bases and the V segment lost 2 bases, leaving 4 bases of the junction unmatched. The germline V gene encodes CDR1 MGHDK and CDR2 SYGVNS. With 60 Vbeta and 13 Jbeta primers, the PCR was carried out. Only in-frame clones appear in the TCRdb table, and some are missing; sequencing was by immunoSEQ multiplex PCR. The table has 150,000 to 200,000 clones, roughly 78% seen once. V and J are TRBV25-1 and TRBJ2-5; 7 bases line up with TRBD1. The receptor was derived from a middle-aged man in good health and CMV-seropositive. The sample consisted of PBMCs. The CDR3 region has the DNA TGTGCCAGCAGTGAAACAGGGGTTGTAGAGACCCAGTACTTC. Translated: CASSETGVVETQYF. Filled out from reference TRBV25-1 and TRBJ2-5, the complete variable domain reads EADIYQTPRYLVIGTGKKITLECSQTMGHDKMYWYQQDPGMELHLIHYSYGVNSTEKGDLSSESTVSRIRTEHFPLTLESARPSHTSQYLCASSETGVVETQYFGPGTRLLVL.